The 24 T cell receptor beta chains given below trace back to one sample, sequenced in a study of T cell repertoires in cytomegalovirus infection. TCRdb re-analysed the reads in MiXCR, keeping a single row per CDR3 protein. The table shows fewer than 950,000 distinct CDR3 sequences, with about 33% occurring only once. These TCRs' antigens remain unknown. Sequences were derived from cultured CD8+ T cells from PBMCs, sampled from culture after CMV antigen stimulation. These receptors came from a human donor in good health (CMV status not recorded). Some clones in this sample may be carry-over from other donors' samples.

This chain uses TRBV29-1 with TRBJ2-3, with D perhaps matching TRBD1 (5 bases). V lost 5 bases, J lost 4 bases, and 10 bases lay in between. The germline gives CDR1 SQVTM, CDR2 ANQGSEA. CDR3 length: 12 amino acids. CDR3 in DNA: TGCAGCGTTTGGGGCAGATCAGATACGCAGTATTTT. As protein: CSVWGRSDTQYF.

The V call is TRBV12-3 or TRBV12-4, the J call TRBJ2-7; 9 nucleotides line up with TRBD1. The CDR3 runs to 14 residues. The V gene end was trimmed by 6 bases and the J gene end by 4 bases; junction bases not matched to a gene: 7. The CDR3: CASSLSGQGYEQYV. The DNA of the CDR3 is TGTGCCAGCAGCTTATCCGGACAGGGGTACGAGCAGTACGTC.

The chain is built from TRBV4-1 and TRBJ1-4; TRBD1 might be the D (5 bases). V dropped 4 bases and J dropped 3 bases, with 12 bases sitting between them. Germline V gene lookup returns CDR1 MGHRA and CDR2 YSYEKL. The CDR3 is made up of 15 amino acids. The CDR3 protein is CASSPGPGPNEKLFF. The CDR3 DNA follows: TGCGCCAGCAGCCCCGGTCCGGGACCTAATGAAAAACTGTTTTTT.

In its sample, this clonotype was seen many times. CDR3 in amino acids: CASSPGHYTEAFF. DNA for the CDR3: TGTGCCAGCAGCCCTGGACACTACACTGAAGCTTTCTTT. The rearrangement links TRBV5-6 to TRBJ1-1; D is perhaps TRBD1 (5 bases). V lost 4 bases to trimming and J lost 3 bases, with 10 bases between them. The CDR3 has 13 amino acids. Looked up from germline, CDR1 is SGHDT and CDR2 is YYEEEE.

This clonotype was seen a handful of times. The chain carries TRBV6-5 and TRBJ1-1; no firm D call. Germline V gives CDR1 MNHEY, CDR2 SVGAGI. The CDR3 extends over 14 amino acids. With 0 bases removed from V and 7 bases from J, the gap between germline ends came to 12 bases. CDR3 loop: CASSYSRVPGEAFF. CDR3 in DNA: TGTGCCAGCAGTTACTCGAGAGTCCCCGGTGAAGCTTTCTTT.

The CDR3: CASSLRRVPPTDTQYF. CDR3 nucleotides: TGTGCCAGCAGTTTAAGGAGGGTTCCCCCCACAGATACGCAGTATTTT. The chain links TRBV12-3 or TRBV12-4 to TRBJ2-3; D perhaps matches TRBD2 (6 bases). The V end lost 2 bases, the J end lost 2 bases, and 14 bases lay between the germline ends. The CDR3 contains 16 residues.

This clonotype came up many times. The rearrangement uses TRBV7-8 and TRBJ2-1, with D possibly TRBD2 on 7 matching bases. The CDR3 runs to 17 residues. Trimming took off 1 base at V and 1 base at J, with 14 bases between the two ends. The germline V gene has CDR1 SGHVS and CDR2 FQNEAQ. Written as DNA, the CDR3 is TGTGCCAGCAGCTTAGAGGGGGGGGCTAGGTCCTACAATGAGCAGTTCTTC. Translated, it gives CASSLEGGARSYNEQFF.

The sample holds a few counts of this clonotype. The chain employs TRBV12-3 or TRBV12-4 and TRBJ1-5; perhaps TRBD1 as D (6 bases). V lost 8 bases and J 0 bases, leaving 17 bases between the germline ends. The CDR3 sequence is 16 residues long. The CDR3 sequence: CASSKGGPYSNQPQHF. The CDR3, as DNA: TGTGCCAGCTCAAAAGGGGGACCCTATAGCAATCAGCCCCAGCATTTT.

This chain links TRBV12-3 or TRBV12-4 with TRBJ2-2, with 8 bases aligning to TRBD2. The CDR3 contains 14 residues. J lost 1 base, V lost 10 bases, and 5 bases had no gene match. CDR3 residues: CATKSGGNTGELFF. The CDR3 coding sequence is TGTGCCACGAAAAGCGGGGGGAACACCGGGGAGCTGTTTTTT.

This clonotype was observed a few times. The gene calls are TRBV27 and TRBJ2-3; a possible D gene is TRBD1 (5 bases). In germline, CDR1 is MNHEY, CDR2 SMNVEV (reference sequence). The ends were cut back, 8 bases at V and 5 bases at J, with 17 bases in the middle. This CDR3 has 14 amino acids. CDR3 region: CASVLRGAVDTQYF. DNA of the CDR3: TGTGCCAGCGTCTTAAGGGGTGCAGTAGATACGCAGTATTTT.

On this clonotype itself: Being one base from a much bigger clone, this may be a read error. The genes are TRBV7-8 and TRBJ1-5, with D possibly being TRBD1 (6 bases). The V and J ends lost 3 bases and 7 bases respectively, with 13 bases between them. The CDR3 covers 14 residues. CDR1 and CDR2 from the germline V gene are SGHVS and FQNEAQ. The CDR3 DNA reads TGTGCCAGCAGCTTTTACGGGGGGCGGCAGCCCCAGCATTTT. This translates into CASSFYGGRQPQHF.

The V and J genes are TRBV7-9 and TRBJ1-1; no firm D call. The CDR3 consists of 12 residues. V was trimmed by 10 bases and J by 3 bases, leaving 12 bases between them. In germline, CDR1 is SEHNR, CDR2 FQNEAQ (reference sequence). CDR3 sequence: CATPPKDTEAFF. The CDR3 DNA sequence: TGTGCCACCCCTCCCAAGGACACTGAAGCTTTCTTT.

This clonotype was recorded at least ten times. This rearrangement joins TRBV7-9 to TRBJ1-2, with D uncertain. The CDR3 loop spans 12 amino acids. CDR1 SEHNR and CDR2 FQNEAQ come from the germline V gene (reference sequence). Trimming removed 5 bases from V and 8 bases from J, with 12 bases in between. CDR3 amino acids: CASSPRIGGYTF. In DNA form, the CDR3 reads TGTGCCAGCAGCCCGCGGATTGGGGGCTACACCTTC.

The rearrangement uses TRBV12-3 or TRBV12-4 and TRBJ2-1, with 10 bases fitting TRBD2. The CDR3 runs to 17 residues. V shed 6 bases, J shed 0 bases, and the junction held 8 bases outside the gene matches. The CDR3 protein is CASRSLAGDDSYNEQFF. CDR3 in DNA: TGTGCCAGCAGAAGCCTAGCGGGGGACGACTCCTACAATGAGCAGTTCTTC.

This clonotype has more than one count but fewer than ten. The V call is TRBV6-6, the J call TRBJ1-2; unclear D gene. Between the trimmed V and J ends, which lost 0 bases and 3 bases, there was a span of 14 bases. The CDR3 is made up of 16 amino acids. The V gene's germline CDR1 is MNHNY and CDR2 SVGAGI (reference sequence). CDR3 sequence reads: CASSYSRTDAHYGYTF. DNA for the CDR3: TGTGCCAGCAGTTACTCTAGGACGGACGCACACTATGGCTACACCTTC.

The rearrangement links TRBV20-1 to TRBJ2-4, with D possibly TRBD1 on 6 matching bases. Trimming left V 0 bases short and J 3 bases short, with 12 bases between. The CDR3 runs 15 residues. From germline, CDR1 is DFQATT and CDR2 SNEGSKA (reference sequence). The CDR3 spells CSARDRKGDKNIQYF. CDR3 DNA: TGCAGTGCTAGAGACCGGAAGGGGGACAAAAACATTCAGTACTTC.

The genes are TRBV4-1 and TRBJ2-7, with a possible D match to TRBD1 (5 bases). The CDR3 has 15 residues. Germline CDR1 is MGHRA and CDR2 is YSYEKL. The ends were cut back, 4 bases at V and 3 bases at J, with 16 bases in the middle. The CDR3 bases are TGCGCCAGCAGCCCTATGATAGGGGCTGACTACGAGCAGTACTTC. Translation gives CASSPMIGADYEQYF.

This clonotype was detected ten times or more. CDR3 bases: TGTGCCAGCAGCAGCAGCGGGGGGAACACCGGGGAGCTGTTTTTT. It specifies CASSSSGGNTGELFF. The rearrangement links TRBV7-6 to TRBJ2-2, with TRBD2 matching over 8 bases. The CDR3 extends over 15 amino acids. The ends lost 5 bases at V and 1 base at J; junction bases unmatched: 3. Germline V gene sequence: CDR1 SGHVS, CDR2 FNYEAQ.

CDR3 protein: CASMSRTEVAGEQYV. As DNA, the CDR3 is TGTGCCAGCATGTCCCGGACAGAGGTTGCGGGCGAGCAGTACGTC. This chain uses TRBV27 with TRBJ2-7; D may be TRBD1 (6 bases). Trimming took off 7 bases at V and 6 bases at J, with 22 bases between the two ends. The CDR3 runs 15 residues. Germline CDR1 is MNHEY and CDR2 is SMNVEV (reference sequence).

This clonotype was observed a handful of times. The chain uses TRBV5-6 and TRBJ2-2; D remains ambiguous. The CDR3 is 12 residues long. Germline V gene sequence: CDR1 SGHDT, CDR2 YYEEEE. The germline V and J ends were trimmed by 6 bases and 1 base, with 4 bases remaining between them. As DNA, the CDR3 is TGTGCCAGCACTTGGAACACCGGGGAGCTGTTTTTT. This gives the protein CASTWNTGELFF. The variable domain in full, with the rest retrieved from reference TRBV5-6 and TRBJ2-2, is DAGVTQSPTHLIKTRGQQVTLRCSPKSGHDTVSWYQQALGQGPQFIFQYYEEEERQRGNFPDRFSGHQFPNYSSELNVNALLLGDSALYLCASTWNTGELFFGEGSRLTVL.

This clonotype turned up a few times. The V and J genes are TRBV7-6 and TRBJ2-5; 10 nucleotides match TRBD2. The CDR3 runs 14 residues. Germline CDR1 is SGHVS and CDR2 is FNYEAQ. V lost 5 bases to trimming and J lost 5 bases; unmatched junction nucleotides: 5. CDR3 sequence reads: CASSRTSGRETQYF. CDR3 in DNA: TGTGCCAGCAGCCGGACTAGCGGTCGGGAGACCCAGTACTTC. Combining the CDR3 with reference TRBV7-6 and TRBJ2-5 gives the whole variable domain GAGVSQSPRYKVTKRGQDVALRCDPISGHVSLYWYRQALGQGPEFLTYFNYEAQQDKSGLPNDRFSAERPEGSISTLTIQRTEQRDSAMYRCASSRTSGRETQYFGPGTRLLVL.

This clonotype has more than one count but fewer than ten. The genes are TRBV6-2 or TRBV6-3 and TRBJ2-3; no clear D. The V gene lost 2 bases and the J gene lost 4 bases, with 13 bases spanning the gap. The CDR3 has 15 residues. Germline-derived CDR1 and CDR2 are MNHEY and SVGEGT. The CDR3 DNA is TGTGCCAGCAGTTACGCGGCCGAAACTTCAGATACGCAGTATTTT. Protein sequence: CASSYAAETSDTQYF.

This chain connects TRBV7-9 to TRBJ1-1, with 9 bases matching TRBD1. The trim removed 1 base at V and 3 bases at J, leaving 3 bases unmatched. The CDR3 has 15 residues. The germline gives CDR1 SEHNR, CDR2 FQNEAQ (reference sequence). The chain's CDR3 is CASSLVTGGYTEAFF. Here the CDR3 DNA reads TGTGCCAGCAGCTTAGTAACAGGGGGCTACACTGAAGCTTTCTTT.

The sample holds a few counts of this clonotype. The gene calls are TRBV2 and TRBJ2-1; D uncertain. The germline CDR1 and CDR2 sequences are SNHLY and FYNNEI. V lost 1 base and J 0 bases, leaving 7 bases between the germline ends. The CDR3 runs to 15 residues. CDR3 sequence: CASSEVRSSYNEQFF. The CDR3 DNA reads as TGTGCCAGCAGTGAAGTGAGAAGCTCCTACAATGAGCAGTTCTTC.